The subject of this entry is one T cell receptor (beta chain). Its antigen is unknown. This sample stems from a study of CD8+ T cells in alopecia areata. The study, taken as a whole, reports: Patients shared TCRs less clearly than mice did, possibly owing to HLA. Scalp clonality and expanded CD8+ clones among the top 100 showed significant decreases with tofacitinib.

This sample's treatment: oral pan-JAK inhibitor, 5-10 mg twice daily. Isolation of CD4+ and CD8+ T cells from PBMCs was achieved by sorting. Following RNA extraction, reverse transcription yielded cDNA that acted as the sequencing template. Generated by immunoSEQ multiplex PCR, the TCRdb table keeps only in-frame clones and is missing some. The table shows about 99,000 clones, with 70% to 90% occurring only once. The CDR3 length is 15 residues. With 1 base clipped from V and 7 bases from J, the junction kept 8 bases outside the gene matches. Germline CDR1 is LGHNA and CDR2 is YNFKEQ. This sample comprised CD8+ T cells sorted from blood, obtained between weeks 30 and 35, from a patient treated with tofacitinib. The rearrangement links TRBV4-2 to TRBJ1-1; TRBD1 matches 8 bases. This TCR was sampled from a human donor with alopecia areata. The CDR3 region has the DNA TGTGCCAGCAGCCAAGCTGGACAGGGTCCGAGTGAAGCTTTCTTT. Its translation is CASSQAGQGPSEAFF.